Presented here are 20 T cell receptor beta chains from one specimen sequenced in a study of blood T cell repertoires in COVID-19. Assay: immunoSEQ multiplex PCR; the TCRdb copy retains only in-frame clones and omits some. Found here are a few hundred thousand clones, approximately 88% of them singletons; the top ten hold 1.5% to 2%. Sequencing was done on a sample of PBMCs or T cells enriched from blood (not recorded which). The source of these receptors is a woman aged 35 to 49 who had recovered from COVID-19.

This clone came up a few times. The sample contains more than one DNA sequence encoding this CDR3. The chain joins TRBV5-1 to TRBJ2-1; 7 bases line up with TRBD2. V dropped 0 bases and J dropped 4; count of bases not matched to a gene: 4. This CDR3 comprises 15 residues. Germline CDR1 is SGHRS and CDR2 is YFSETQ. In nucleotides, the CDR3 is TGCGCCAGCAGCTTGGCTGCGGGAGAATACAATGAGCAGTTCTTC. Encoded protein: CASSLAAGEYNEQFF.

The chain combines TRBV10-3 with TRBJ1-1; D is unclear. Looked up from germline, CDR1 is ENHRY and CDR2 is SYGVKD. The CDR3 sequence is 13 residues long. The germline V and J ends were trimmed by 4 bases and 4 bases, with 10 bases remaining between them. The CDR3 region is CAISVEQTTEAFF. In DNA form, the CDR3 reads TGTGCCATCAGTGTGGAACAGACCACTGAAGCTTTCTTT.

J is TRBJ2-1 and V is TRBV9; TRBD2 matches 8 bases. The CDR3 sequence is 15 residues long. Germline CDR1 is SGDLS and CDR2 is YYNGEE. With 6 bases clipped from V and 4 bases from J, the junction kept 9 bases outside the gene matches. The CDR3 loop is CASNEAGEGYNEQFF. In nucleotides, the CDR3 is TGTGCCAGCAACGAAGCGGGAGAGGGGTACAATGAGCAGTTCTTC. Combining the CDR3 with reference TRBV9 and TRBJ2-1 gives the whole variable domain DSGVTQTPKHLITATGQRVTLRCSPRSGDLSVYWYQQSLDQGLQFLIQYYNGEERAKGNILERFSAQQFPDLHSELNLSSLELGDSALYFCASNEAGEGYNEQFFGPGTRLTVL.

The CDR3 coding sequence is TGCAGCGGGTCGGCAGCCTATGGCTACACCTTC. This gives the protein CSGSAAYGYTF. V is TRBV20-1 and J is TRBJ1-2; D ambiguous. CDR1 and CDR2 from the germline V gene are DFQATT and SNEGSKA (reference sequence). This CDR3 is 11 amino acids long.

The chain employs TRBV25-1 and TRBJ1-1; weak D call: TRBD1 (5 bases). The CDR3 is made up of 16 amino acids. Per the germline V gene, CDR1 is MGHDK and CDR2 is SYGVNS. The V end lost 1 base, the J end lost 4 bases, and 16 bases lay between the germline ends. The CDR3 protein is CASSEWGQIGSTEAFF. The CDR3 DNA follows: TGTGCCAGCAGTGAATGGGGCCAGATCGGGTCCACTGAAGCTTTCTTT.

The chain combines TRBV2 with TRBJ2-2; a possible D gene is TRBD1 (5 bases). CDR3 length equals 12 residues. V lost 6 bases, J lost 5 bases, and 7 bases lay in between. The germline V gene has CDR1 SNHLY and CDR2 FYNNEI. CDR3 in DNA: TGTGCCAGCAGGACAGATACCGGGGAGCTGTTTTTT. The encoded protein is CASRTDTGELFF.

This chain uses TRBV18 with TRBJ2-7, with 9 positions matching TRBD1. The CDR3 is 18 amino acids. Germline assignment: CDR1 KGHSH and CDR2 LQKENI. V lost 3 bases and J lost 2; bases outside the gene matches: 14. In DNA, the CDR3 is TGTGCCAGCTCACCCGGGACAGGGATTCCTCACGTAACCTACGAGCAGTACTTC. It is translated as CASSPGTGIPHVTYEQYF. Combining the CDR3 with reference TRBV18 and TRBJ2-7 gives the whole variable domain NAGVMQNPRHLVRRRGQEARLRCSPMKGHSHVYWYRQLPEEGLKFMVYLQKENIIDESGMPKERFSAEFPKEGPSILRIQQVVRGDSAAYFCASSPGTGIPHVTYEQYFGPGTRLTVT.

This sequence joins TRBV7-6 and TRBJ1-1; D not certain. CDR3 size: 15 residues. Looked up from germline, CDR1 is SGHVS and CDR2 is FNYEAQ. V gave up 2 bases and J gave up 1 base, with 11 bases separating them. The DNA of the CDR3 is TGTGCCAGCAGCTTAACAGATAGATCGAACACTGAAGCTTTCTTT. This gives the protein CASSLTDRSNTEAFF.

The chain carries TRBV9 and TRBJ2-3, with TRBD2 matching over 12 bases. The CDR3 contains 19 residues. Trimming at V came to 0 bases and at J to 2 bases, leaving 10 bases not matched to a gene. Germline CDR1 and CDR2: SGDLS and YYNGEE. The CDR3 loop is CASSVGLAGDRVYTDTQYF. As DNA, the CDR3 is TGTGCCAGCAGCGTAGGACTAGCGGGAGATCGGGTTTACACAGATACGCAGTATTTT.

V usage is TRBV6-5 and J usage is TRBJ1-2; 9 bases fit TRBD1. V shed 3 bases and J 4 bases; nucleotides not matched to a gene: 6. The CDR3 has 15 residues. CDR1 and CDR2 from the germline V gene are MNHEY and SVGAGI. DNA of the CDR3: TGTGCCAGCAGTTATGGACAGGGGAAGCTCTATGGCTACACCTTC. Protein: CASSYGQGKLYGYTF.

CDR3 region: CASSSGTSGRAGTDTQYF. Written as DNA, the CDR3 is TGTGCCAGCAGTTCCGGGACTAGCGGGAGGGCGGGCACAGATACGCAGTATTTT. The rearrangement uses TRBV27 and TRBJ2-3; 16 bases match TRBD2. Looked up from germline, CDR1 is MNHEY and CDR2 is SMNVEV (reference sequence). The CDR3 consists of 18 residues. The ends lost 4 bases at V and 1 base at J; junction bases unmatched: 5.

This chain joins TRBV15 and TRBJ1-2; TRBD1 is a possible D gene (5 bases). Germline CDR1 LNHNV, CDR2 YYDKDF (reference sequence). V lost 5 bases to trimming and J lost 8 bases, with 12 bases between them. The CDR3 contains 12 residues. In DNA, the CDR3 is TGTGCCACCAGCTCCCGCCCAGGGGGCTACACCTTC. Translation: CATSSRPGGYTF.

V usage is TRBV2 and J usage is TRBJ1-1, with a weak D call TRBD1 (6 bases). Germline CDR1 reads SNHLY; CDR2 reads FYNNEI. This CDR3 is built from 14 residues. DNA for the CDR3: TGTGGCAGAAAAGACGGTGGGGGCAACACTGAAGCTTTCTTT. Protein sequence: CGRKDGGGNTEAFF.

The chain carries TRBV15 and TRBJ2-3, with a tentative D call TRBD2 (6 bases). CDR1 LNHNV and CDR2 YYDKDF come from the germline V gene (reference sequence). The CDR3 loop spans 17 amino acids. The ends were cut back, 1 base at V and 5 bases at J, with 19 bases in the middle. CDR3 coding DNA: TGTGCCACCAGCAGAGGGTCTTTCGTATCGGGAGTAGATACGCAGTATTTT. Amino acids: CATSRGSFVSGVDTQYF. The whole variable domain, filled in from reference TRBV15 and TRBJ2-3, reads DAMVIQNPRYQVTQFGKPVTLSCSQTLNHNVMYWYQQKSSQAPKLLFHYYDKDFNNEADTPDNFQSRRPNTSFCFLDIRSPGLGDTAMYLCATSRGSFVSGVDTQYFGPGTRLTVL.

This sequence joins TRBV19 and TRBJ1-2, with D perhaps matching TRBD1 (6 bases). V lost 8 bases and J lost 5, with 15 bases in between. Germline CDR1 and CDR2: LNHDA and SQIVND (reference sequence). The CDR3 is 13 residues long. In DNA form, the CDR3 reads TGTGCCAGTGAACAGGGTCTTGGGTATGGCTACACCTTC. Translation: CASEQGLGYGYTF.

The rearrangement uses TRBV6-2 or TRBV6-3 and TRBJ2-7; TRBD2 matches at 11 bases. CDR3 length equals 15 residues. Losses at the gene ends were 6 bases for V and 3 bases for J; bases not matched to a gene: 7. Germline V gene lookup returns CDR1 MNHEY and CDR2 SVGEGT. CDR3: CASSQLAGEGYEQYF. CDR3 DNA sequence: TGTGCCAGCAGCCAACTAGCGGGAGAAGGCTACGAGCAGTACTTC.

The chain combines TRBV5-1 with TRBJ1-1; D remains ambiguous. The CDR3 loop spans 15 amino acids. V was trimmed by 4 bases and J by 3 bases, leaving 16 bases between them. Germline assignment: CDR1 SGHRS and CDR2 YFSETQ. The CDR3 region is CASSHPEGGDTEAFF. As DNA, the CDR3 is TGCGCCAGCAGCCACCCGGAGGGTGGGGACACTGAAGCTTTCTTT.

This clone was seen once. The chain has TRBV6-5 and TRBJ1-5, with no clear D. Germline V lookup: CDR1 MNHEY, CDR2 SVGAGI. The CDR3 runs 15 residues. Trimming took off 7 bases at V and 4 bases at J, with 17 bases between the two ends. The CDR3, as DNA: TGTGCCAGCACCCCTTGGAGGACCATAAATCAGCCCCAGCATTTT. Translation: CASTPWRTINQPQHF.

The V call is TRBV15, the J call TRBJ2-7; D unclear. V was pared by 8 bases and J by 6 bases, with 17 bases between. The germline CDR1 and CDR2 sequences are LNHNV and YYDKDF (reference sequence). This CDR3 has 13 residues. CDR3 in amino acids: CATSPRSVGEQYF. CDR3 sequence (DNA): TGTGCCACCTCCCCCCGGTCTGTCGGCGAGCAGTACTTC.

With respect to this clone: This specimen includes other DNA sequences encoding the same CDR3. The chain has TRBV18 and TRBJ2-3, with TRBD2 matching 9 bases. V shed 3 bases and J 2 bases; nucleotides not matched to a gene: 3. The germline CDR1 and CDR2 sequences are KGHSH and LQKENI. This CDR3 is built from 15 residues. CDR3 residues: CASSPTSGSTDTQYF. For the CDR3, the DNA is TGTGCCAGCTCACCGACTAGCGGATCCACAGATACGCAGTATTTT.